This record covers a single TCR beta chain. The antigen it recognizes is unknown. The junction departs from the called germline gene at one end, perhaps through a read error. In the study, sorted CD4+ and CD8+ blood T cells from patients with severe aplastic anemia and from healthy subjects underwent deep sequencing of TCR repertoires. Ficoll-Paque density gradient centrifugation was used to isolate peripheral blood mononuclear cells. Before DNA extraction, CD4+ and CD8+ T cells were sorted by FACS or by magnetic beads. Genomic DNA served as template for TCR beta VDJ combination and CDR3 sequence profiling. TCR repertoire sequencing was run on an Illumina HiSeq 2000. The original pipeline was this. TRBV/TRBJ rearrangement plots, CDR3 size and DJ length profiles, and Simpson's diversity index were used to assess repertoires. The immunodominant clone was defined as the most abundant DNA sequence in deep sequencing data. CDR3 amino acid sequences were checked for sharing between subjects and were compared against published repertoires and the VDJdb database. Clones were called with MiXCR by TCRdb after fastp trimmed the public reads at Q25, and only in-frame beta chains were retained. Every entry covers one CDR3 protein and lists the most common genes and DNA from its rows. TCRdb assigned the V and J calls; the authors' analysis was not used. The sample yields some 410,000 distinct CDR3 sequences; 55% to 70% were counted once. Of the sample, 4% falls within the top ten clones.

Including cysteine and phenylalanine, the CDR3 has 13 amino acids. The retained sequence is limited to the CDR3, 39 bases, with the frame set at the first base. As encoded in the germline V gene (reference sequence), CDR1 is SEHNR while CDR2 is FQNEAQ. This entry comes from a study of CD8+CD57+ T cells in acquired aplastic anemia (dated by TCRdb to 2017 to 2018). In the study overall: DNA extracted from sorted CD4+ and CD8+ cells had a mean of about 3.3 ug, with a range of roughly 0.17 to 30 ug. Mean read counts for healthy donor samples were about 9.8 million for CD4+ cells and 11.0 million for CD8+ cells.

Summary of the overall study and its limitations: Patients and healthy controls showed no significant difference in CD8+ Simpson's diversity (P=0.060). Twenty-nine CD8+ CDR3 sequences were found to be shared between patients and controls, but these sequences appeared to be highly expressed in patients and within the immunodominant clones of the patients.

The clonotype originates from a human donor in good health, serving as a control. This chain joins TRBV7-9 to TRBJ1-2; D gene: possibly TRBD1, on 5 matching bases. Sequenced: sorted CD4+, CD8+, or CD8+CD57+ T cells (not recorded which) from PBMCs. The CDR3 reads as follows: CASSGAHNHRQPF. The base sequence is TGTGCCAGCAGCGGGGCCCACAATCATCGCCAGCCCTTC.